This T cell receptor (beta chain) was obtained from a study of T-cell memory formation after mild COVID-19. J lost 10 bases, V lost 4 bases, and 7 bases had no gene match. There are 13 residues in the CDR3. CDR1 and CDR2 from the germline V gene are MGHRA and YSYEKL. This clonotype came up many times. The target antigen is unknown. Broader study findings: There were some responding clones in pre-infection memory, which suggested that cross-reactive memory had joined.

TCR alpha and TCR beta cDNA libraries carrying sample barcodes and UMIs came from 5'RACE with constant-segment primers. TCRdb independently ran MiXCR on the 5' RACE reads; one entry per CDR3 protein. The sample carries hundreds of thousands of distinct CDR3 sequences, about a sixth recorded once. The genes are TRBV4-1 and TRBJ2-7, with 10 bases fitting TRBD2. This TCR came from a man aged 18 to 29 who had mild COVID-19 (a few samples of this study predate the infection). Cell type and time point are not known. Sequenced: PBMCs or a T cell subset sorted from them (not recorded which). The CDR3 region is CASSLGTSDFQYF. The CDR3 nucleotides read TGCGCCAGCAGCCTGGGGACTAGCGACTTCCAGTACTTC.